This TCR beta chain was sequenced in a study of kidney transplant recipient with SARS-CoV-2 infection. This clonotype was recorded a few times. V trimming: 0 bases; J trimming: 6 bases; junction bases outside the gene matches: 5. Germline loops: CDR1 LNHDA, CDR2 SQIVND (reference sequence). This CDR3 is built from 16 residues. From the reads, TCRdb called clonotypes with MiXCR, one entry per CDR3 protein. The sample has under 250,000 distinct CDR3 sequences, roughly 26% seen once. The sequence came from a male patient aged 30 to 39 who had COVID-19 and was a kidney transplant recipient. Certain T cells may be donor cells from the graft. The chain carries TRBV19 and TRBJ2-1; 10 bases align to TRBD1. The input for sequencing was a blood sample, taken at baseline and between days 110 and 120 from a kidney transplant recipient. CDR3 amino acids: CASSIDEGQGSNEQFF. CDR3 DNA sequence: TGTGCCAGTAGTATAGACGAGGGACAGGGGTCCAATGAGCAGTTCTTC.